One sample yielded the 21 T cell receptor beta chains listed below, sequenced in a study (dated by TCRdb to between 2014 and 2017). To prepare the library, 5' RACE was applied. Sequencer: Illumina MiSeq. Clones were called with MiXCR by TCRdb after fastp trimmed the public reads at Q25, and only in-frame beta chains were retained. Records with the same CDR3 protein are collapsed into one entry carrying the most frequent genes and DNA. This sample is represented by 10,000 to 13,000 distinct CDR3 sequences; roughly 17% of them were singletons. The ten biggest clones cover roughly 3.8% of the sample. Cells that were CD4+CD25+CD127-/low were the ones isolated as Tregs. The sample comprised Tregs sorted from a lymph node. These receptors were obtained from a female donor with breast cancer.

V usage is TRBV14 and J usage is TRBJ1-5; 7 bases are a match to TRBD1. Germline CDR1 and CDR2: SGHDN and FVKESK. The CDR3 loop spans 16 amino acids. V dropped 0 bases and J dropped 4; count of bases not matched to a gene: 6. In nucleotides, the CDR3 is TGTGCCAGCAGCCAAGATAGGGGGACAGATAATCAGCCCCAGCATTTT. This translates into CASSQDRGTDNQPQHF.

The chain links TRBV7-2 to TRBJ2-1; TRBD1 aligns across 7 bases. Germline lookup yields CDR1 SGHTA and CDR2 FQGNSA. The CDR3 runs 14 residues. Unmatched junction bases numbered 5, after V lost 1 base and J lost 8 bases. The chain's CDR3 is CASSLVQGWDEQFF. CDR3 nucleotides: TGTGCCAGCAGCTTAGTACAGGGGTGGGATGAGCAGTTCTTC.

By sample fraction, this clonotype is medium-sized. This rearrangement joins TRBV27 to TRBJ1-6; D gene unclear. Germline CDR1 MNHEY, CDR2 SMNVEV (reference sequence). Trimming took off 2 bases at V and 9 bases at J, with 14 bases between the two ends. The CDR3 is 15 amino acids. DNA of the CDR3: TGTGCCAGCAGTTTAGGGTCCTATGAGGCTTCACCCCTCCACTTT. The encoded protein is CASSLGSYEASPLHF.

This clonotype was detected many times. The genes are TRBV28 and TRBJ2-7; no clear D gene. CDR1 and CDR2 from the germline V gene are MDHEN and SYDVKM. Deletions cut 2 bases from V and 3 bases from J, with 5 bases between. The CDR3 spans 12 residues. CDR3: CASSLTVYEQYF. DNA of the CDR3: TGTGCCAGCAGTTTAACGGTCTACGAGCAGTACTTC.

This clonotype was counted at least ten times. The chain recombines TRBV12-3 or TRBV12-4 with TRBJ1-1; D ambiguous. This CDR3 region has 15 residues. V was cut by 1 base and J by 4 bases, with 13 bases left in between. CDR3 in amino acids: CASSLGTDGGTEAFF. For the CDR3, the DNA is TGTGCCAGCAGTTTAGGGACGGACGGCGGCACTGAAGCTTTCTTT.

This clonotype was seen ten or more times. The V gene is TRBV10-3, the J gene TRBJ1-1; 7 bases line up with TRBD1. CDR3 length equals 15 residues. In germline, CDR1 is ENHRY, CDR2 SYGVKD. V lost 11 bases and J lost 6; bases outside the gene matches: 18. The CDR3 bases are TGTGCCTCTAAAGGGGGGGACAGAAGTAACGCTGAAGCTTTCTTT. Its protein is CASKGGDRSNAEAFF.

With regard to this clonotype: A much larger clone lies a single base off, so this may be a read error. The rearrangement links TRBV3-1 to TRBJ2-1, with 11 bases matching TRBD2. Germline V gene data show CDR1 as LGHDT and CDR2 as YNNKEL (reference sequence). The CDR3 has 18 amino acids. CDR3: CANSPQGLAVSSYNEQFF. The CDR3 nucleotides are TGTGCCAACAGCCCGCAGGGACTAGCGGTATCGTCCTACAATGAGCAGTTCTTC.

The rearrangement uses TRBV15 and TRBJ1-1; TRBD1 aligns across 8 bases. The V gene's germline CDR1 is LNHNV and CDR2 YYDKDF (reference sequence). This CDR3 is 13 amino acids long. Trimming took 8 bases from V and 4 from J; bases not matched to a gene: 6. CDR3 in DNA: TGTGCCACCTCCGAGGACAGGGCCACTGAAGCTTTCTTT. This sequence encodes CATSEDRATEAFF.

Sample share makes this clonotype medium-sized. The chain is built from TRBV12-3 or TRBV12-4 and TRBJ1-2; possible D gene TRBD1, 5 bases. This CDR3 has 15 residues. Trimming stripped 7 bases from V and 8 bases from J, with 23 bases between. The CDR3 coding sequence is TGTGCCAGCACTTCTCTCATCGGGGGATCGGGAGGCTACACCTTC. This sequence encodes CASTSLIGGSGGYTF.

The V and J genes are TRBV7-9 and TRBJ1-2; tentative D call: TRBD1 (6 bases). Germline V gene lookup returns CDR1 SEHNR and CDR2 FQNEAQ (reference sequence). The CDR3 runs to 14 residues. The ends were cut back, 5 bases at V and 3 bases at J, with 13 bases in the middle. The CDR3 sequence: CASSRQQGYYGYTF. The CDR3 coding sequence is TGTGCCAGCAGCCGTCAACAGGGATACTATGGCTACACCTTC.

This clonotype was seen a few times. The chain couples TRBV27 to TRBJ1-5, with 10 bases matching TRBD1. This CDR3 is 16 amino acids long. Germline V gives CDR1 MNHEY, CDR2 SMNVEV (reference sequence). With V trimmed by 3 bases and J by 6 bases, 8 bases remained unmatched. CDR3 region: CASSFWDRGPSQPQHF. CDR3 coding DNA: TGTGCCAGCAGTTTTTGGGACAGGGGTCCTAGTCAGCCCCAGCATTTT.

By share of the sample, this clonotype is medium-sized. The V gene is TRBV7-9, the J gene TRBJ1-2, with D unresolved. This CDR3 spans 15 amino acids. Germline CDR1 is SEHNR and CDR2 is FQNEAQ (reference sequence). Trimming pared 5 bases from V and 4 bases from J, leaving 17 bases between. This chain's CDR3 is CASSPTGRGSYGYTF. CDR3 sequence (DNA): TGTGCCAGCAGCCCCACGGGAAGAGGGTCCTATGGCTACACCTTC.

This clonotype was detected ten times or more. The chain is built from TRBV5-1 and TRBJ2-7; D is possibly TRBD2 (5 bases). CDR1 and CDR2 (germline): SGHRS, YFSETQ. The V gene lost 3 bases and the J gene lost 2 bases, with 18 bases spanning the gap. The CDR3 loop spans 16 amino acids. CDR3 loop: CASSSDPSSWTYEQYF. The DNA for the CDR3 is TGCGCCAGCAGCTCGGACCCTAGCTCGTGGACCTACGAGCAGTACTTC.

This clonotype occurred many times. The chain joins TRBV7-9 to TRBJ2-3; D perhaps matches TRBD2 (6 bases). Trimming shortened V by 6 bases and J by 4 bases, and 23 bases separated the two germline ends. There are 17 residues in the CDR3. Germline CDR1 is SEHNR and CDR2 is FQNEAQ (reference sequence). CDR3: CASRPGLRRALSDTQYF. CDR3 nucleotide sequence: TGTGCCAGCAGACCCGGTTTGAGGAGGGCCCTTTCAGATACGCAGTATTTT.

This clonotype was detected many times. V is TRBV6-1 and J is TRBJ1-6, with 7 positions matching TRBD1. CDR1 and CDR2 (germline): MNHNS, SASEGT. V trimming: 5 bases; J trimming: 8 bases; junction bases outside the gene matches: 3. The CDR3 totals 13 residues. CDR3 protein: CASSITGDSPLHF. CDR3 DNA sequence: TGTGCCAGCAGTATCACAGGGGATTCACCCCTCCACTTT.

This clonotype was picked up many times. This CDR3 is CASSSFREAYEQYF. Written as DNA, the CDR3 is TGTGCCAGCAGTTCCTTCCGGGAGGCCTACGAGCAGTACTTC. The chain links TRBV12-3 or TRBV12-4 to TRBJ2-7; 7 positions match TRBD2. Trimming cost V 4 bases and J 2 bases; bases outside gene matches: 5. This CDR3 has 14 amino acids.

Points on this clonotype: With a much larger clone just one base away, this may be a read error. The chain uses TRBV7-9 and TRBJ2-4; 7 bases map to TRBD1. This CDR3 contains 18 residues. Germline V lookup: CDR1 SEHNR, CDR2 FQNEAQ (reference sequence). The DNA for the CDR3 is TGTGCCAGCAGCTCCCACAGGGGACCGTATTGGGCCAAAAACAGTCAGTACTTC. Translation gives CASSSHRGPYWAKNSQYF. The complete variable domain, with remaining parts taken from reference TRBV7-9 and TRBJ2-4, reads DTGVSQNPRHKITKRGQNVTFRCDPISEHNRLYWYRQTLGQGPEFLTYFQNEAQLEKSRLLSDRFSAERPKGSFSTLEIQRTEQGDSAMYLCASSSHRGPYWAKNSQYFGAGTRLSVL.

Ten or more counts support this clonotype. J is TRBJ2-3 and V is TRBV12-3 or TRBV12-4, with D tentatively TRBD1 or TRBD2 (5 bases each). The length of the CDR3 is 14 residues. V gave up 3 bases and J gave up 0 bases, with 7 bases separating them. CDR3 DNA: TGTGCCAGCAGTTTGGGGGTTAGCACAGATACGCAGTATTTT. Its protein is CASSLGVSTDTQYF.

This clonotype was counted ten times or more. The V and J genes are TRBV20-1 and TRBJ1-1; 7 bases map to TRBD1. From germline, CDR1 is DFQATT and CDR2 SNEGSKA (reference sequence). This CDR3 comprises 12 residues. Unmatched junction bases numbered 3, after V lost 5 bases and J lost 3 bases. Here the CDR3 DNA reads TGCAGTGCTGCCAGGGGGGACACTGAAGCTTTCTTT. Protein: CSAARGDTEAFF.

This clonotype occurred once. One end of the junction is discordant with germline, which a read error may explain. The chain carries TRBV7-2 and TRBJ2-3, with TRBD2 matching over 8 bases. Germline CDR1 and CDR2: SGHTA and FQGNSA. This CDR3 spans 14 amino acids. CDR3 in DNA: TGTGCCAGCAGCCTCCTAGCGGGTGGAGATACGCGGCATTTT. It translates to CASSLLAGGDTRHF.

Of note for this clonotype: This could be a read error, since a much larger clone is one nucleotide away. The CDR3 ends on some other residue instead of the conserved phenylalanine or tryptophan, so this is likely a read error. The chain uses TRBV12-3 or TRBV12-4 and TRBJ1-5, with 8 bases matching TRBD1. V was pared by 6 bases and J by 3 bases, with 4 bases of the junction left unmatched. The CDR3 has 14 amino acids. CDR3 residues: CASSGTGNNQPQHV. The CDR3 nucleotides are TGTGCCAGCAGCGGGACAGGTAACAATCAGCCCCAGCATGTT.